These 11 T cell receptor beta chains share one sample of origin, sequenced in a study of graft-versus-host responses after intestinal transplantation. Which antigens these TCRs recognize remains unknown. The table came from immunoSEQ multiplex PCR; TCRdb's copy has only in-frame clones and leaves some out. This sample has more than 95,000 clones, with 75% to 95% found just once. The source material was unstimulated CD4+ T cells sorted from spleen or lymph node cells, sampled before intestinal transplant. The receptors originated from a human donor who received an intestinal transplant.

This chain uses TRBV18 with TRBJ2-3, with 8 positions matching TRBD1. CDR3 size: 16 residues. V shed 3 bases and J 4 bases; nucleotides not matched to a gene: 9. CDR1 is KGHSH and CDR2 is LQKENI in the germline V gene. The chain's CDR3 is CASSPGIKQGADTQYF. The CDR3 bases are TGTGCCAGCTCACCTGGGATTAAACAGGGGGCAGATACGCAGTATTTT.

This chain uses TRBV10-2 with TRBJ1-1; possibly TRBD1 for D (5 bases). The CDR3 is 19 amino acids. Germline V gene sequence: CDR1 WSHSY, CDR2 SAAADI. The ends were cut back, 0 bases at V and 3 bases at J, with 23 bases in the middle. The CDR3 nucleotides read TGCGCCAGCAGTGAGTCCATCGGGGGAGGTAGAACGGATTACACTGAAGCTTTCTTT. Amino acids: CASSESIGGGRTDYTEAFF.

This chain links TRBV10-3 with TRBJ1-5; D is uncertain. Trimming removed 5 bases at V and 4 bases at J, with 9 bases between. Germline CDR1 ENHRY, CDR2 SYGVKD. CDR3 length equals 13 residues. This chain's CDR3 is CAISTDWNQPQHF. The CDR3 DNA follows: TGTGCCATCAGTACCGACTGGAATCAGCCCCAGCATTTT.

The CDR3: CAGQGAKGYTEAFF. The CDR3 DNA reads TGTGCCGGCCAGGGGGCAAAAGGATACACTGAAGCTTTCTTT. V usage is TRBV2 and J usage is TRBJ1-1, with 8 bases lining up with TRBD1. The CDR3 has 14 amino acids. The trim removed 11 bases at V and 3 bases at J, leaving 11 bases unmatched. Germline-derived CDR1 and CDR2 are SNHLY and FYNNEI. Looking up the rest from reference TRBV2 and TRBJ1-1 gives the full variable domain: EPEVTQTPSHQVTQMGQEVILRCVPISNHLYFYWYRQILGQKVEFLVSFYNNEISEKSEIFDDQFSVERPDGSNFTLKIRSTKLEDSAMYFCAGQGAKGYTEAFFGQGTRLTVV.

The chain recombines TRBV2 with TRBJ2-6, with D possibly TRBD2 on 6 matching bases. V shed 9 bases and J shed 2 bases, with 17 bases lying between them. The CDR3 runs 16 residues. Germline lookup yields CDR1 SNHLY and CDR2 FYNNEI. CDR3 sequence reads: CASQYGGTAGANVLTF. As DNA, the CDR3 is TGTGCCAGTCAGTACGGTGGGACTGCTGGGGCCAACGTCCTGACTTTC.

The CDR3 reads CASSVTSGSTDTQYF. CDR3 nucleotide sequence: TGTGCCAGTAGTGTGACTAGCGGGAGCACAGATACGCAGTATTTT. V gene TRBV19 combines with J gene TRBJ2-3; TRBD2 agrees at 10 bases. The CDR3 extends over 15 amino acids. Per germline, CDR1 LNHDA and CDR2 SQIVND (reference sequence). Unmatched junction bases numbered 2, after V lost 5 bases and J lost 0 bases. Full variable domain (outside the CDR3, taken from reference TRBV19 and TRBJ2-3): DGGITQSPKYLFRKEGQNVTLSCEQNLNHDAMYWYRQDPGQGLRLIYYSQIVNDFQKGDIAEGYSVSREKKESFPLTVTSAQKNPTAFYLCASSVTSGSTDTQYFGPGTRLTVL.

The chain has TRBV10-2 and TRBJ2-1; the match to TRBD2 covers 12 bases. CDR1 is WSHSY and CDR2 is SAAADI in the germline V gene. This CDR3 contains 16 residues. The junction had 10 bases not matched to a gene; V was cut back by 5 bases and J by 8 bases. This chain's CDR3 is CASSPFRLAGDHEQFF. The CDR3 DNA follows: TGCGCCAGCAGTCCCTTTAGACTAGCGGGAGACCATGAGCAGTTCTTC.

The chain uses TRBV27 and TRBJ1-5; 8 bases fit TRBD1. V lost 6 bases, J lost 6 bases, and 4 bases stayed unmatched. CDR1 is MNHEY and CDR2 is SMNVEV in the germline V gene (reference sequence). This CDR3 comprises 13 residues. CDR3 coding DNA: TGTGCCAGCAGAGACACAGGGGGTCAGCCCCAGCATTTT. This encodes CASRDTGGQPQHF.

Points on this clone: Its ends do not fully match the called genes, so a read error is possible. V and J are TRBV18 and TRBJ1-1; no firm D call. Germline-derived CDR1 and CDR2 are KGHSH and LQKENI. The CDR3 is made up of 17 amino acids. CDR3 in DNA: TGTGCCAGCCCACCAAGCGTCGTTCCGGGGTTAAACACTGAAGCTTTCTTT. Its protein product is CASPPSVVPGLNTEAFF.

This rearrangement joins TRBV11-2 to TRBJ1-5, with D possibly TRBD1 on 5 matching bases. The CDR3 totals 12 residues. Germline-derived CDR1 and CDR2 are SGHAT and FQNNGV. V lost 0 bases, J lost 9 bases, and 6 bases lay in between. The CDR3 DNA is TGTGCCAGCAGCTTAGACGGGGGGCCCCAGCATTTT. This encodes CASSLDGGPQHF.

For the CDR3, the DNA is TGTGCCAGCAGCCGCCCCGGGACAGAACTCTACACCTTC. Its translation: CASSRPGTELYTF. The V gene is TRBV14, the J gene TRBJ1-2; 7 positions agree with TRBD1. V lost 4 bases, J lost 10 bases, and 9 bases stayed unmatched. The CDR3 consists of 13 residues. Germline loops: CDR1 SGHDN, CDR2 FVKESK.